This T cell receptor beta chain was observed in a study of blood T cells in healthy people across ages. Germline values: CDR1 DFQATT, CDR2 SNEGSKA (reference sequence). V lost 3 bases and J 7 bases, leaving 7 bases between the germline ends. This CDR3 contains 10 residues. This clonotype showed up many times. One base away lies a much larger clone, so this may be a sequencing read error. Combining a sample-barcoded 5' primer with a J-beta primer mix, a second PCR ran for roughly 7 to 11 cycles. TCRdb independently ran MiXCR on the 5' RACE reads; one entry per CDR3 protein. The sample has about 930,000 distinct CDR3 sequences; around 29% are singletons. These data are also associated with another study on T cells of mothers and their children. That report adds: Per child, 2.8 million or so TCR beta CDR3 reads were obtained, against over 9 million per mother.

Sequencing input: blood. This clonotype originated in a woman aged 40 to 50 in good health. This chain joins TRBV20-1 and TRBJ2-7, with D hard to call. The CDR3 here is CSARGAEQYF. For the CDR3, the DNA is TGCAGTGCTAGGGGTGCGGAGCAGTACTTC.